This section outlines one T cell receptor (beta chain) sequence together with its context. No antigen is known for it. The data were obtained in a study of identifying expanded T cells in peripheral blood. General study findings and limits: Over approximately two and four weeks, about 15 and 18 clones changed, versus around 1.2 between replicates.

The CDR3 runs to 12 residues. From germline, CDR1 is MNHNY and CDR2 SVGAGI (reference sequence). Deletions cut 5 bases from V and 4 bases from J, with 8 bases between. Here immunoSEQ multiplex PCR was the method, and the copy in TCRdb shows in-frame clones only, minus some. The table has around 91,000 clones, more than 70% seen once; the top ten hold 3% to 4%. During the collection period, no donor immune events like infections were recorded. V gene TRBV6-6 combines with J gene TRBJ1-1, with a possible D match to TRBD1 (5 bases). The sample taken for sequencing was blood. The TCR sequence derives from a person aged 18-70 years in good health. CDR3 sequence: CASSPGFTEAFF. Here the CDR3 DNA reads TGTGCCAGCAGTCCAGGGTTCACTGAAGCTTTCTTT.